The source of this T cell receptor (beta chain) is a study of siplizumab effects on memory and regulatory T cells. General study results and limits: No functional test confirmed suppression by proliferating siplizumab-culture Tregs.

V lost 4 bases and J 7 bases, leaving 8 bases between the germline ends. Germline CDR1 and CDR2: MNHGY and SAAAGT. The CDR3 length is 11 residues. The assay looked at approximately 10^5 TCR templates in each sample. TCRdb's table, derived via immunoSEQ multiplex PCR, lists solely in-frame clones and lacks some. The profile shows around 100,000 clones, around 90% of them singletons. With respect to this clone: The antigen remains undetermined.

V usage is TRBV6-8 and J usage is TRBJ2-7, with unresolved D. The receptor was derived from a human donor in good health. Sequencing was carried out using CD4+ T cells sorted from blood. The DNA of the CDR3 is TGTGCCAGCAGTTTCGGTAGGGAGCAGTACTTC. This gives the protein CASSFGREQYF.